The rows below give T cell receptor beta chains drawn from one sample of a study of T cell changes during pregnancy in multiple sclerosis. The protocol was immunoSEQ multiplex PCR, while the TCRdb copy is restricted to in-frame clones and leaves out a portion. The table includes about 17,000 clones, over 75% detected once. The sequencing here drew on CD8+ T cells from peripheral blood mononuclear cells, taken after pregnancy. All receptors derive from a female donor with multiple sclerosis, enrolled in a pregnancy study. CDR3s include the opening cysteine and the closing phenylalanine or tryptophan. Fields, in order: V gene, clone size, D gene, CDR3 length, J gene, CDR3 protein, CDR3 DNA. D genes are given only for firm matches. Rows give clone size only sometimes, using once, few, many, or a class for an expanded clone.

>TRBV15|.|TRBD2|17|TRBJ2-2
CATRPRTSGRETGELFF
TGTGCCACCCGGCCTCGAACTAGCGGGAGAGAGACCGGGGAGCTGTTTTTT
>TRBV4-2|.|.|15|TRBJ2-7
CASSQVRDGSYEQYF
TGTGCCAGCAGCCAGGTGCGGGACGGCTCCTACGAGCAGTACTTC
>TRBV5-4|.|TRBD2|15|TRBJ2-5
CASGRGLAGGETQYF
TGTGCCAGCGGACGAGGACTAGCGGGAGGAGAGACCCAGTACTTC
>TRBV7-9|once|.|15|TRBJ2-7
CASSLTEEVNYEQYF
TGTGCCAGCAGCTTAACCGAGGAAGTTAACTACGAGCAGTACTTC
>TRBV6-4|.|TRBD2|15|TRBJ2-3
CASSERGGEADTQYF
TGTGCCAGCAGTGAGCGCGGGGGGGAAGCAGATACGCAGTATTTT
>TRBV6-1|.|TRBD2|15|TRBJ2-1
CASMLTSGSVDEQFF
TGTGCCAGCATGCTGACTAGCGGGAGTGTGGATGAGCAGTTCTTC
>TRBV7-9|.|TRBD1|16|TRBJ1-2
CASRPGGRQGARGYTF
TGTGCCAGCAGACCAGGGGGTCGACAGGGGGCGCGTGGCTACACCTTC
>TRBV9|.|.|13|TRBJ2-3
CASSPHNTDTQYF
TGTGCCAGCAGCCCCCACAACACAGATACGCAGTATTTT
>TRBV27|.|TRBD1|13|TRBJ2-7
CASSPTGGYEQYF
TGTGCCAGCAGTCCGACAGGGGGCTACGAGCAGTACTTC
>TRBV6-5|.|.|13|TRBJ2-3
CASRGQMEDTQYF
TGTGCCAGCCGAGGACAGATGGAAGATACGCAGTATTTT
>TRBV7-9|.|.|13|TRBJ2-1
CASRLGDGNEQFF
TGTGCCAGCCGGCTTGGAGATGGCAATGAGCAGTTCTTC
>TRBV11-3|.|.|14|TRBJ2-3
CASSLAPSTDTQYF
TGTGCCAGCAGCTTAGCCCCTAGCACAGATACGCAGTATTTT
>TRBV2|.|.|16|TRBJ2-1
CASSALLEDRTNEQFF
TGTGCCAGCAGTGCCTTACTAGAGGATCGGACGAATGAGCAGTTCTTC
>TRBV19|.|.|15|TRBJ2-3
CASSPSTMLADTQYF
TGTGCCAGTAGTCCCAGTACAATGCTCGCAGATACGCAGTATTTT
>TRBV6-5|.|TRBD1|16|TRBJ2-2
CASSYPGQGNTGELFF
TGTGCCAGCAGTTATCCGGGACAGGGCAACACCGGGGAGCTGTTTTTT
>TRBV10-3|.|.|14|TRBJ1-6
CAISEVYGNSPLHF
TGTGCCATCAGTGAGGTTTACGGTAATTCACCCCTCCACTTT
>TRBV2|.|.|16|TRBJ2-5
CASSEAGPGLQETQYF
TGTGCCAGCAGTGAAGCGGGGCCCGGGCTACAGGAGACCCAGTACTTC
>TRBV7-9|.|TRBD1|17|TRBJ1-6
CASSPRDRAYYNSPLHF
TGTGCCAGCAGCCCCCGGGACAGGGCATACTATAATTCACCCCTCCACTTT